This is a list of T cell receptor beta chains from one sample in a study of beta chain features in type 1 diabetes. Here immunoSEQ multiplex PCR was the method, and the copy in TCRdb shows in-frame clones only, minus some. The sample carries fewer than 200,000 clones, over 9% recorded once. Sequencing was done on a sample of central memory CD4+ T cells from blood. These receptor sequences come from a man aged 30 to 39 with type 1 diabetes. Both conserved end residues are part of each CDR3. The order of the fields is D gene, CDR3 length, clone size, V gene, J gene, CDR3 DNA, CDR3 protein. The D gene is left open where the match is weak. Clone size is shown for a subset of rows, as once, few, many or a class of expanded clone.

D gene: .
CDR3 length: 13
clone size: medium-sized
V gene: TRBV2
J gene: TRBJ2-1
CDR3 DNA: TGTGCCAGCAGTGAGGGACTCACTCGGGAGCAGTTCTTC
CDR3 protein: CASSEGLTREQFF

D gene: .
CDR3 length: 13
clone size: few
V gene: TRBV7-3
J gene: TRBJ1-3
CDR3 DNA: TGTGCCAGCAGCCCCGCAGGGGGAAACACCATATATTTT
CDR3 protein: CASSPAGGNTIYF

D gene: .
CDR3 length: 16
clone size: .
V gene: TRBV7-9
J gene: TRBJ1-1
CDR3 DNA: TGTGCCAGCAGCTCCCCGGGGGGCGAGGGAAGGACTGAAGCTTTCTTT
CDR3 protein: CASSSPGGEGRTEAFF

D gene: TRBD2
CDR3 length: 15
clone size: .
V gene: TRBV9
J gene: TRBJ2-5
CDR3 DNA: TGTGCCAGCAGCGGCGGGACTAGCGGGGAAGAGACCCAGTACTTC
CDR3 protein: CASSGGTSGEETQYF

D gene: TRBD1
CDR3 length: 15
clone size: few
V gene: TRBV5-1
J gene: TRBJ2-1
CDR3 DNA: TGCGCCAGCAGCTTGCAGGGGGCGAATTACAATGAGCAGTTCTTC
CDR3 protein: CASSLQGANYNEQFF

D gene: .
CDR3 length: 14
clone size: .
V gene: TRBV2
J gene: TRBJ2-1
CDR3 DNA: TGTGCCAGCAGACTAGCCAGCTCCTACAATGAGCAGTTCTTC
CDR3 protein: CASRLASSYNEQFF

D gene: TRBD1
CDR3 length: 15
clone size: .
V gene: TRBV19
J gene: TRBJ1-5
CDR3 DNA: TGTGCCAGTAGTACCGGGACAGGGGAAAACCAGCCCCAGCATTTT
CDR3 protein: CASSTGTGENQPQHF

D gene: TRBD1
CDR3 length: 14
clone size: few
V gene: TRBV6-5
J gene: TRBJ1-5
CDR3 DNA: TGTGCCAGCAGCCAGGGGCAGGGGGGCCAGCCCCAGCATTTT
CDR3 protein: CASSQGQGGQPQHF

D gene: TRBD2
CDR3 length: 14
clone size: medium-sized
V gene: TRBV29-1
J gene: TRBJ2-1
CDR3 DNA: TGCAGCGCTGCTGGCGGGAGAGCGGGGAATGAGCAGTTCTTC
CDR3 protein: CSAAGGRAGNEQFF

D gene: .
CDR3 length: 13
clone size: few
V gene: TRBV6-1
J gene: TRBJ1-1
CDR3 DNA: TGTGCCAGCAGTGGGCGGGAGAACACTGAAGCTTTCTTT
CDR3 protein: CASSGRENTEAFF

D gene: TRBD1
CDR3 length: 15
clone size: .
V gene: TRBV5-1
J gene: TRBJ2-1
CDR3 DNA: TGCGCCAGCAGCCCAACAGGGGGTTCAGAGAATGAGCAGTTCTTC
CDR3 protein: CASSPTGGSENEQFF

D gene: TRBD1
CDR3 length: 15
clone size: .
V gene: TRBV6-1
J gene: TRBJ1-2
CDR3 DNA: TGTGCCAGCAGTGAACCCGGGACAGGCGCCGGGAGCTACACCTTC
CDR3 protein: CASSEPGTGAGSYTF

D gene: .
CDR3 length: 12
clone size: .
V gene: TRBV28
J gene: TRBJ2-3
CDR3 DNA: TGTGCCAGCAAAAGCAGCACAGATACGCAGTATTTT
CDR3 protein: CASKSSTDTQYF

D gene: .
CDR3 length: 11
clone size: many
V gene: TRBV7-9
J gene: TRBJ2-7
CDR3 DNA: TGTGCCAGCAGCTCCTACTACGAGCAGTACTTC
CDR3 protein: CASSSYYEQYF

D gene: TRBD1
CDR3 length: 14
clone size: .
V gene: TRBV28
J gene: TRBJ1-2
CDR3 DNA: TGTGCCAGCAAACAGACAGGGGATAACTATGGCTACACCTTC
CDR3 protein: CASKQTGDNYGYTF

D gene: .
CDR3 length: 18
clone size: few
V gene: TRBV23-1
J gene: TRBJ1-1
CDR3 DNA: TGCGCCAGCAGTCAATCCCAAGCAAGCACTGAAGATAACACTGAAGCTTTCTTT
CDR3 protein: CASSQSQASTEDNTEAFF

D gene: .
CDR3 length: 13
clone size: .
V gene: TRBV9
J gene: TRBJ1-2
CDR3 DNA: TGTGCCAGCGCCGAACAGGGAGATTATGGCTACACCTTC
CDR3 protein: CASAEQGDYGYTF

D gene: TRBD2
CDR3 length: 17
clone size: few
V gene: TRBV7-2
J gene: TRBJ2-7
CDR3 DNA: TGTGCCAGCACCCGAACCGGGACTAGCGGGAGTGGCTACGAGCAGTACTTC
CDR3 protein: CASTRTGTSGSGYEQYF

D gene: TRBD1
CDR3 length: 14
clone size: .
V gene: TRBV5-6
J gene: TRBJ2-3
CDR3 DNA: TGTGCCAGCAGCTGGGACAGGGGGGTCCCCTCGCAGTATTTT
CDR3 protein: CASSWDRGVPSQYF

D gene: .
CDR3 length: 14
clone size: few
V gene: TRBV9
J gene: TRBJ2-2
CDR3 DNA: TGTGCCAGCAGCGTTGGACATGGCCTCGGGGAGCTGTTTTTT
CDR3 protein: CASSVGHGLGELFF

D gene: .
CDR3 length: 10
clone size: .
V gene: TRBV20-1
J gene: TRBJ2-1
CDR3 DNA: TGCAGTGCTCTCGGGAATGAGCAGTTCTTC
CDR3 protein: CSALGNEQFF

D gene: TRBD2
CDR3 length: 15
clone size: few
V gene: TRBV7-2
J gene: TRBJ2-6
CDR3 DNA: TGTGCCAGCAGCCGTCGGGAGGCTGGGGCCAACGTCCTGACTTTC
CDR3 protein: CASSRREAGANVLTF

D gene: .
CDR3 length: 15
clone size: .
V gene: TRBV5-4
J gene: TRBJ2-1
CDR3 DNA: TGTGCCAGCAGCTTAATGGGAGAGGCCTACAATGAGCAGTTCTTC
CDR3 protein: CASSLMGEAYNEQFF

D gene: .
CDR3 length: 13
clone size: few
V gene: TRBV9
J gene: TRBJ2-4
CDR3 DNA: TGTGCCAGCAGCGTCAAGACCGGGGACATTCAGTACTTC
CDR3 protein: CASSVKTGDIQYF

D gene: .
CDR3 length: 14
clone size: few
V gene: TRBV7-2
J gene: TRBJ2-7
CDR3 DNA: TGTGCCAGCAGCTTGGGAGATAGGACCTACGAGCAGTACTTC
CDR3 protein: CASSLGDRTYEQYF